This T cell receptor (beta chain) was identified in a study of blood T cells in healthy people across ages. It was with a sample-barcoded 5' primer and a J-beta primer mix that a second PCR of roughly 6 to 12 cycles was run. Every cDNA was tagged by a template-switch adaptor with 12 random nucleotides. TCRdb recomputed calls from the 5' RACE reads with MiXCR, one row per CDR3 protein. The sample lists hundreds of thousands of distinct CDR3 sequences; 58% were seen once. This CDR3 has 15 residues. With 0 bases clipped from V and 5 bases from J, the junction kept 6 bases outside the gene matches. In germline, CDR1 is DFQATT, CDR2 SNEGSKA (reference sequence). The study drew donors from healthy Caucasian individuals in Russia aged roughly 6 to 90.

The sample taken for sequencing was blood. This chain uses TRBV20-1 with TRBJ2-5; 10 bases fit TRBD1. The sequence derives from a man aged 25-40 years in good health. CDR3 nucleotide sequence: TGCAGTGCTAGAGATCGGGACAGGGGATTTGAGACCCAGTACTTC. This sequence encodes CSARDRDRGFETQYF.